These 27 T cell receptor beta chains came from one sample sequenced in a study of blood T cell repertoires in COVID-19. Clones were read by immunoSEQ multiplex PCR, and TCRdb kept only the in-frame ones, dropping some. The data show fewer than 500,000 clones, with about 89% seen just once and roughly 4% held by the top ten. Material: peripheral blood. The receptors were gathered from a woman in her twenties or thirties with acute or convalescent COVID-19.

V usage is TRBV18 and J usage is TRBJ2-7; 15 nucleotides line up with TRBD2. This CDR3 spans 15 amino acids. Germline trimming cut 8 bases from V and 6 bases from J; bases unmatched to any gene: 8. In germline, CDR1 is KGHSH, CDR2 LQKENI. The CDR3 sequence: CASRGTSGGIGEQYF. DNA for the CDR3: TGTGCCAGCCGAGGGACTAGCGGGGGGATAGGCGAGCAGTACTTC. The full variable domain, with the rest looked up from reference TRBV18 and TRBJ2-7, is NAGVMQNPRHLVRRRGQEARLRCSPMKGHSHVYWYRQLPEEGLKFMVYLQKENIIDESGMPKERFSAEFPKEGPSILRIQQVVRGDSAAYFCASRGTSGGIGEQYFGPGTRLTVT.

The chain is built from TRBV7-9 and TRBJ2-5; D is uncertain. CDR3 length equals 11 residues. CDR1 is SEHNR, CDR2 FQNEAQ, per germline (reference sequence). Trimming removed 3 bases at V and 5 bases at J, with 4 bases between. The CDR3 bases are TGTGCCAGCAGCTTTCAGGAGACCCAGTACTTC. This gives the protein CASSFQETQYF.

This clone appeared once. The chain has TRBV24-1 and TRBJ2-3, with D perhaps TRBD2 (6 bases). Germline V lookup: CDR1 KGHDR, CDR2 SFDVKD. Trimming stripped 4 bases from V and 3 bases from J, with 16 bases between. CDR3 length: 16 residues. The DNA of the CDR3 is TGTGCCACCAGTGACTCGAGGCTAGCGAATACAGATACGCAGTATTTT. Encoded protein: CATSDSRLANTDTQYF.

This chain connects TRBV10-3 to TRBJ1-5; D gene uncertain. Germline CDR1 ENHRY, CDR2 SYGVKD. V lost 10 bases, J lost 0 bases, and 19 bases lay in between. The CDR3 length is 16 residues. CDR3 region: CATRGSNDYSNQPQHF. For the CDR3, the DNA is TGTGCCACCCGTGGGTCAAACGACTATAGCAATCAGCCCCAGCATTTT.

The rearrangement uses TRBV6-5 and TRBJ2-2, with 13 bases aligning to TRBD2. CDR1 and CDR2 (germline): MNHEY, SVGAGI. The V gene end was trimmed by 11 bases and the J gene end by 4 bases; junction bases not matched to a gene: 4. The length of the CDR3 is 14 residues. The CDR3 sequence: CAARTSGGTGELFF. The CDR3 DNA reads TGTGCCGCCCGGACTAGCGGGGGCACCGGGGAGCTGTTTTTT.

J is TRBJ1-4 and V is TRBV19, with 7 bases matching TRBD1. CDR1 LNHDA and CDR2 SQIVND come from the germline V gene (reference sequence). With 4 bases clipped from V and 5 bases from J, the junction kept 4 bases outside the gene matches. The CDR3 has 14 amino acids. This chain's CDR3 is CASSKGTVNEKLFF. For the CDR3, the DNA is TGTGCCAGTAGTAAGGGGACAGTGAATGAAAAACTGTTTTTT.

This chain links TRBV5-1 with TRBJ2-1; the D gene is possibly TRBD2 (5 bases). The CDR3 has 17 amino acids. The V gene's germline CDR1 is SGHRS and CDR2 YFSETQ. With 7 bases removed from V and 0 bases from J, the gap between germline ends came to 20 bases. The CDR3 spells CASGRYWSGDSYNEQFF. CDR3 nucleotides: TGCGCCAGCGGGAGATACTGGAGCGGAGACTCCTACAATGAGCAGTTCTTC.

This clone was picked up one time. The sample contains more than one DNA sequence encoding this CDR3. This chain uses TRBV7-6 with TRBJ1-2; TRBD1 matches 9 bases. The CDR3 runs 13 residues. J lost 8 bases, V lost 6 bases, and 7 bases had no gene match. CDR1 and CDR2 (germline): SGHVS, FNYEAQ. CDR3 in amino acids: CASSPQGAHGYTF. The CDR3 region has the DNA TGTGCCAGCAGTCCACAGGGGGCCCACGGCTACACCTTC.

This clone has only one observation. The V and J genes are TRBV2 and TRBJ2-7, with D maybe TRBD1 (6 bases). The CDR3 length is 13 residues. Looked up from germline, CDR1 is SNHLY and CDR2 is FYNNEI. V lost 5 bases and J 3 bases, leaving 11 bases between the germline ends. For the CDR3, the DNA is TGTGCCAGCAGTTTACAGGGACACTACGAGCAGTACTTC. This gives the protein CASSLQGHYEQYF.

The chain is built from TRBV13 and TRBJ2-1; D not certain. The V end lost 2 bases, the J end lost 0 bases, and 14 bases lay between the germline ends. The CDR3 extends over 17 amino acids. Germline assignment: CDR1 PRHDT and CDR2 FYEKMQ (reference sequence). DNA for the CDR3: TGTGCCAGCAGCTTACCCGGAGTGGGTAGCTCCTACAATGAGCAGTTCTTC. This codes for CASSLPGVGSSYNEQFF.

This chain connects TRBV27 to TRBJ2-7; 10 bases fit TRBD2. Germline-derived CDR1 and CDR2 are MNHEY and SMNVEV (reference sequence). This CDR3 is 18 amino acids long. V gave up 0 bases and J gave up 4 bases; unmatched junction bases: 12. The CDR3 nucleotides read TGTGCCAGCAGTTTATCTTCCCGGATAGCGGGGGGCCTTTACGAGCAGTACTTC. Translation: CASSLSSRIAGGLYEQYF.

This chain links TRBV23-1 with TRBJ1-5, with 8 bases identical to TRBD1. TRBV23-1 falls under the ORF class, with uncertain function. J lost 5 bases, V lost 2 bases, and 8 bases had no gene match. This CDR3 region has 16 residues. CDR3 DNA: TGCGCCAGCAGTCAACAGACAGGGGAAACGGATCAGCCCCAGCATTTT. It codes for CASSQQTGETDQPQHF.

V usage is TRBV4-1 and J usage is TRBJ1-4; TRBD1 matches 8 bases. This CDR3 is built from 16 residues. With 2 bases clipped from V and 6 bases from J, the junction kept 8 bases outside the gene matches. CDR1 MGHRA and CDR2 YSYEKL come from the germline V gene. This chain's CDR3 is CASSQLLDRDYEKLFF. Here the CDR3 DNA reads TGCGCCAGCAGCCAACTACTGGACAGGGACTATGAAAAACTGTTTTTT.

CDR3 sequence reads: CASSHSTGNNSPLHF. The CDR3 region has the DNA TGTGCCAGCAGCCATTCGACAGGGAATAATTCACCCCTCCACTTT. This chain uses TRBV3-1 (or the pseudogene TRBV3-2) with TRBJ1-6; the match to TRBD1 covers 7 bases. Trimming cost V 3 bases and J 5 bases; bases outside gene matches: 4. CDR3 length: 15 amino acids. Looked up from germline, CDR1 is LGHDT and CDR2 is YNNKEL (reference sequence).

The CDR3 DNA reads TGTGCCAGCTCGATAGGACAGGGGGCTAACTATGGCTACACCTTC. Amino acids: CASSIGQGANYGYTF. The rearrangement joins TRBV18 to TRBJ1-2; 10 bases fit TRBD1. Germline V gene sequence: CDR1 KGHSH, CDR2 LQKENI. The V segment lost 6 bases and the J segment 0 bases; nucleotides outside the gene matches: 4. The CDR3 is made up of 15 amino acids. Together with reference TRBV18 and TRBJ1-2, the CDR3 gives the full variable domain: NAGVMQNPRHLVRRRGQEARLRCSPMKGHSHVYWYRQLPEEGLKFMVYLQKENIIDESGMPKERFSAEFPKEGPSILRIQQVVRGDSAAYFCASSIGQGANYGYTFGSGTRLTVV.

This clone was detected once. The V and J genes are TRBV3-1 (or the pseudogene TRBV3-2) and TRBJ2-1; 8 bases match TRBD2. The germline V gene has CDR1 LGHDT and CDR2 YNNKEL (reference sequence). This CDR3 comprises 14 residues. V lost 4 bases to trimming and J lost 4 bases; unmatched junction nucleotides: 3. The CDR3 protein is CASSLAGGYNEQFF. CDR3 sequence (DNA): TGTGCCAGCAGCCTGGCGGGGGGTTACAATGAGCAGTTCTTC.

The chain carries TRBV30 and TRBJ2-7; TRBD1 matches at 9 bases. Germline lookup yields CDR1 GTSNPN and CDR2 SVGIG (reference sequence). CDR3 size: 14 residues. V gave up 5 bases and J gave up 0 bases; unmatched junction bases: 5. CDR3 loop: CAWGTGISSYEQYF. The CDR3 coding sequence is TGTGCCTGGGGGACAGGGATTAGCTCCTACGAGCAGTACTTC. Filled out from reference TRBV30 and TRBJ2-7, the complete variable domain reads SQTIHQWPATLVQPVGSPLSLECTVEGTSNPNLYWYRQAAGRGLQLLFYSVGIGQISSEVPQNLSASRPQDRQFILSSKKLLLSDSGFYLCAWGTGISSYEQYFGPGTRLTVT.

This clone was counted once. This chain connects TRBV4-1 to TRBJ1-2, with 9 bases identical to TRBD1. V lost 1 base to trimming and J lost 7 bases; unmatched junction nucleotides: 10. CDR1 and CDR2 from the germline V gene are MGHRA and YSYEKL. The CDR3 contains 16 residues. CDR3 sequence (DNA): TGCGCCAGCAGCCAAGTTCCGGAGGGACAGGGAGGTGGCTACACCTTC. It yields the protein CASSQVPEGQGGGYTF.

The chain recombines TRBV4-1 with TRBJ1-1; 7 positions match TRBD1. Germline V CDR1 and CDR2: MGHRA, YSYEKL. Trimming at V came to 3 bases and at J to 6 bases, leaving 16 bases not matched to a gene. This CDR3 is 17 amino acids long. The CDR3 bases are TGCGCCAGCAGCCACTTACTCGATTTGACAGGGCCATCTGAAGCTTTCTTT. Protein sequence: CASSHLLDLTGPSEAFF.

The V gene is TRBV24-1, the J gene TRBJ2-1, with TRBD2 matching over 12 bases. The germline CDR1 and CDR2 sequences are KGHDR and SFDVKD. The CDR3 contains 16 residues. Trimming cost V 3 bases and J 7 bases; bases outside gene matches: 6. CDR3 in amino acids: CATSDPSGGAANEQFF. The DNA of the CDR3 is TGTGCCACCAGTGATCCTAGCGGGGGGGCTGCGAATGAGCAGTTCTTC.

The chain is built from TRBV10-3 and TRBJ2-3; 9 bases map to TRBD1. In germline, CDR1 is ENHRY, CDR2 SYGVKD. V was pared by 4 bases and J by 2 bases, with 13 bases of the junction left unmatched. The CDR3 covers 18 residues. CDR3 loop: CAISGRDRVGMDTDTQYF. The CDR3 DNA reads TGTGCCATCAGTGGCCGGGACAGGGTGGGGATGGACACAGATACGCAGTATTTT.

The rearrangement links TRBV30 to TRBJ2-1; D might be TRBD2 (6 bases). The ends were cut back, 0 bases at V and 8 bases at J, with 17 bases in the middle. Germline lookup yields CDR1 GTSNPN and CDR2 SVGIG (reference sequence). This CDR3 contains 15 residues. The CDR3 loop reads CAWSVTGTGVDEQFF. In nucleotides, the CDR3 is TGTGCCTGGAGTGTCACCGGGACGGGGGTCGATGAGCAGTTCTTC.

The CDR3 nucleotides are TGTGCCAGCAGTTCCACGACAGGGCTCCATGGCTACACCTTC. Protein product: CASSSTTGLHGYTF. The gene calls are TRBV28 and TRBJ1-2; TRBD1 agrees at 7 bases. CDR1 is MDHEN, CDR2 SYDVKM, per germline. CDR3 length: 14 amino acids. V lost 4 bases, J lost 6 bases, and 8 bases stayed unmatched.

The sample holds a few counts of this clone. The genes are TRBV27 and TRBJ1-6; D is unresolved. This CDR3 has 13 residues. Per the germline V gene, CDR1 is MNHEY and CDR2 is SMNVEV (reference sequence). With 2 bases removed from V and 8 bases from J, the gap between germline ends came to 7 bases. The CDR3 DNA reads TGTGCCAGCAGTTTAATCGGGGATTCACCCCTCCACTTT. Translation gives CASSLIGDSPLHF.

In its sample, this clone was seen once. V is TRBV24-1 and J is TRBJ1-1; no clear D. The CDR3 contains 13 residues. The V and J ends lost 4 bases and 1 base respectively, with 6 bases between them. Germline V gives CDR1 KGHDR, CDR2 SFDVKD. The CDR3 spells CATSEAKNTEAFF. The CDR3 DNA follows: TGTGCCACCAGTGAAGCAAAGAACACTGAAGCTTTCTTT.

The CDR3 DNA reads as TGTGCCAGCAAGCCCAACAGGGGGAATCAGCCCCAGCATTTT. The encoded protein is CASKPNRGNQPQHF. V usage is TRBV2 and J usage is TRBJ1-5; TRBD1 matches at 8 bases. The CDR3 loop spans 14 amino acids. Germline V lookup: CDR1 SNHLY, CDR2 FYNNEI. Germline trimming cut 7 bases from V and 4 bases from J; bases unmatched to any gene: 6.

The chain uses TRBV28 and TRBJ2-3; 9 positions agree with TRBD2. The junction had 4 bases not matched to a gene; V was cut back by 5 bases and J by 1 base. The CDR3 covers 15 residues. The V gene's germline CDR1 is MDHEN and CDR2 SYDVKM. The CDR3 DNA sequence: TGTGCCAGCAGTGCGGGGGGGCGGGGCACAGATACGCAGTATTTT. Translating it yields CASSAGGRGTDTQYF.